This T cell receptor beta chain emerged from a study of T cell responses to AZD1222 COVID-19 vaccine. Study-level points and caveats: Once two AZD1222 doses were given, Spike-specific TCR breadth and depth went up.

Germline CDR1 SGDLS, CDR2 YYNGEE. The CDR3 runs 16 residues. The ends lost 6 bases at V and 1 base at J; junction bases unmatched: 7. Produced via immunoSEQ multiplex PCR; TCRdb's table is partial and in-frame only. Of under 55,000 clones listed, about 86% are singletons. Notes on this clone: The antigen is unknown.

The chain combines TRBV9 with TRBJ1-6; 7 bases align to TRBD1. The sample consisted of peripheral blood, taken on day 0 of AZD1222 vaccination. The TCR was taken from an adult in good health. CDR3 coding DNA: TGTGCCAGCACGACAGGGCAAGGGTCCTATAATTCACCCCTCCACTTT. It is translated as CASTTGQGSYNSPLHF.